These T cell receptor beta chains were read from a single sample in a study of T-cell reconstitution after alpha-beta-depleted transplantation in children. Using its own MiXCR run on the PCR reads, TCRdb lists one record per CDR3 protein. The data contain about 980,000 distinct CDR3 sequences, roughly 29% of them singletons. The sample was PBMCs, mostly from graft donor cells, taken 360 days after TCRalphabeta/CD19-depleted stem cell transplant. These receptors all come from a boy younger than two who had a stem cell transplant for SCID, so the T cells may come from the graft donor. Each CDR3 is given with its conserved first and last residue. The size of a clone is reported for some rows only, either as once, few or many, or as a class for expanded clones.

CDR3 length	clone size	V gene	J gene	CDR3 protein
15	few	TRBV27	TRBJ2-7	CASSFGGALPYEQYF
17	few	TRBV10-1	TRBJ2-1	CASSESRIAGEYNEQFF
15	-	TRBV5-1	TRBJ2-2	CASASGPGNTGELFF
13	-	TRBV29-1	TRBJ2-2	CSVGEGRTGELFF
14	-	TRBV21-1	TRBJ2-3	CASSLSGEADTQYF
13	-	TRBV20-1	TRBJ2-3	CSAGIRGPDTQYF
15	few	TRBV5-1	TRBJ2-4	CASSLGGYEENIQYF
14	-	TRBV7-9	TRBJ1-6	CASSDGAFGSPLHF
12	few	TRBV3-1	TRBJ1-5	CASSHGRQPQHF
15	few	TRBV2	TRBJ2-5	CASKDPGSLLETQYF
15	-	TRBV12-3/TRBV12-4	TRBJ2-3	CASSLLAGTRDTQYF
14	-	TRBV12-3/TRBV12-4	TRBJ2-2	CASSRTGGAGELFF
14	-	TRBV7-2	TRBJ2-1	CASRAGLAAYEQFF